This T cell receptor beta chain was identified during a study of blood T cell repertoires in COVID-19. The CDR3 has 18 amino acids. With 2 bases clipped from V and 0 bases from J, the junction kept 10 bases outside the gene matches. Germline lookup yields CDR1 SGHTA and CDR2 FQGNSA. Profiling relied on immunoSEQ multiplex PCR, and the TCRdb table lists in-frame clones only, not all of them. The repertoire includes tens of thousands of clones, around 90% of them detected once, and roughly 6% sits in the top ten. This clonotype originated in a human donor in a cohort sampled during active COVID-19. The source material was peripheral blood. This chain links TRBV7-2 with TRBJ2-1, with 7 bases that match TRBD2. CDR3 sequence: CASSLRLIGGSSYNEQFF. The CDR3 bases are TGTGCCAGCAGCTTACGTCTAATCGGGGGGAGCTCCTACAATGAGCAGTTCTTC. The full variable domain, its missing parts supplied by reference TRBV7-2 and TRBJ2-1, is GAGVSQSPSNKVTEKGKDVELRCDPISGHTALYWYRQSLGQGLEFLIYFQGNSAPDKSGLPSDRFSAERTGGSVSTLTIQRTQQEDSAVYLCASSLRLIGGSSYNEQFFGPGTRLTVL.